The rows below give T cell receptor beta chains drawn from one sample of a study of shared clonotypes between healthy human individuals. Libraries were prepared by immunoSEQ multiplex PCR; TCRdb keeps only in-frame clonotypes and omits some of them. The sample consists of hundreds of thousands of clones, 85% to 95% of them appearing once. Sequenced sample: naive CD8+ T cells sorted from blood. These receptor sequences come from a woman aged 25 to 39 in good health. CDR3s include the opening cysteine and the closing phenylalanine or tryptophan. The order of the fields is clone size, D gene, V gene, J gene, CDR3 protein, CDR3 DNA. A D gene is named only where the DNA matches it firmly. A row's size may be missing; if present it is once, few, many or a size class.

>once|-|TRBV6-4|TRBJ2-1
CASSLVGTPGEQFF
TGTGCCAGCAGCCTAGTAGGGACTCCTGGAGAGCAGTTCTTC
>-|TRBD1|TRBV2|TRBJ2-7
CASGTGTGEYEQYF
TGTGCCAGCGGGACCGGGACAGGGGAATACGAGCAGTACTTC
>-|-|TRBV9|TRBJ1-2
CASSGYRAGGYTF
TGTGCCAGCAGTGGCTACAGGGCTGGCGGCTACACCTTC
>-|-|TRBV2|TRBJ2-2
CASRAGPNPTGELFF
TGTGCCAGCAGGGCCGGGCCTAATCCCACCGGGGAGCTGTTTTTT
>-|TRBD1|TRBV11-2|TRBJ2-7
CASSVLGTAEQYF
TGTGCCAGCAGCGTTCTAGGGACAGCCGAGCAGTACTTC
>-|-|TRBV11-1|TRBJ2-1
CASSLGVAKYYNEQFF
TGTGCCAGCAGCTTAGGGGTAGCTAAATATTACAATGAGCAGTTCTTC
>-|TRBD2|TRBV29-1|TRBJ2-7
CSVGGLAPTYEQYF
TGCAGCGTTGGGGGACTAGCACCGACCTACGAGCAGTACTTC
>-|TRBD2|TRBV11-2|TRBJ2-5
CASSSGTSDQETQYF
TGTGCCAGCAGCTCGGGGACTAGCGACCAAGAGACCCAGTACTTC
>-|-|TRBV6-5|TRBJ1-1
CASSYSFNTEAFF
TGTGCCAGCAGTTACTCCTTTAACACTGAAGCTTTCTTT
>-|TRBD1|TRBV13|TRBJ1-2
CASSDRQGGYGYTF
TGTGCCAGCAGCGACCGACAGGGCGGGTATGGCTACACCTTC
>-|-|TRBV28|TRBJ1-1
CASTRSAEAFF
TGTGCCAGCACCCGCAGTGCTGAAGCTTTCTTT
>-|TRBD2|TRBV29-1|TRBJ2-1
CSVEDPTSGRLDEQFF
TGCAGCGTTGAAGACCCGACTAGCGGGAGGCTGGATGAGCAGTTCTTC
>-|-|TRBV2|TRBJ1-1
CASSDAIRLNTEAFF
TGTGCCAGCAGTGATGCTATAAGGTTGAACACTGAAGCTTTCTTT
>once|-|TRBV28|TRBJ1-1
CASSPSGDFETEAFF
TGTGCCAGCAGTCCCTCAGGGGATTTCGAGACTGAAGCTTTCTTT
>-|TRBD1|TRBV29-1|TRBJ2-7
CSVGDSLSYEQYF
TGCAGCGTTGGGGACAGCCTGTCGTACGAGCAGTACTTC
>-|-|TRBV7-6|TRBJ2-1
CASSLVATAHEQFF
TGTGCCAGCAGCTTAGTCGCGACAGCCCATGAGCAGTTCTTC
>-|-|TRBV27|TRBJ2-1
CASSFSSYNEQFF
TGTGCCAGCAGCTTTAGCTCCTACAATGAGCAGTTCTTC
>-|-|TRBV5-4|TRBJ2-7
CASSFRGSGHEQYF
TGTGCCAGCAGCTTTAGGGGGAGCGGCCACGAGCAGTACTTC
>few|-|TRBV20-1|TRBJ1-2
CSARYLEGYTF
TGCAGTGCTAGGTACCTGGAGGGCTACACCTTC
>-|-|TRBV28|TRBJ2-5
CASSFGGGGTQYF
TGTGCCAGCAGTTTCGGCGGAGGGGGGACCCAGTACTTC
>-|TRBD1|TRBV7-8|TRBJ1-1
CASSPGQANTEAFF
TGTGCCAGCAGCCCCGGACAGGCGAACACTGAAGCTTTCTTT
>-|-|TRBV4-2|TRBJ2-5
CASSQRYQRGEQYF
TGTGCCAGCAGCCAACGTTACCAAAGAGGGGAGCAGTACTTC
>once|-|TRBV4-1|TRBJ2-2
CASSQARTGELFF
TGCGCCAGCAGCCAAGCCCGCACCGGGGAGCTGTTTTTT
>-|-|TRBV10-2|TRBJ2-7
CASSDFLVSHEQYF
TGCGCCAGCAGTGATTTTCTAGTCAGCCACGAGCAGTACTTC
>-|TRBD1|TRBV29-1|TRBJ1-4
CSVRDRVDEKLFF
TGCAGCGTCAGGGACAGGGTGGATGAAAAACTGTTTTTT
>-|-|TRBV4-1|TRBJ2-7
CASSVGVSYEQYF
TGCGCCAGCAGTGTCGGAGTCTCCTACGAGCAGTACTTC
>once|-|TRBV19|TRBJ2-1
CASSAWDPRSRYNEQFF
TGTGCCAGTAGTGCATGGGACCCGCGTTCGAGGTACAATGAGCAGTTCTTC
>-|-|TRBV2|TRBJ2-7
CASSLGLMYEQYF
TGTGCCAGCAGTCTAGGACTAATGTACGAGCAGTACTTC
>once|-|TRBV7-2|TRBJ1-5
CASSSPGESNQPQHF
TGTGCCAGCAGCTCTCCGGGTGAGAGCAATCAGCCCCAGCATTTT
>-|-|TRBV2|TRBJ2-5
CASSQGGEGLRETQYF
TGTGCCAGCAGTCAAGGGGGGGAGGGCCTCCGAGAGACCCAGTACTTC
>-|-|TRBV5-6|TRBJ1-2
CASSLVGDNYGYTF
TGTGCCAGCAGCTTGGTAGGGGATAACTATGGCTACACCTTC
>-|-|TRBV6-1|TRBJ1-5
CASRGPVYPQHF
TGTGCCAGCAGGGGGCCAGTTTATCCCCAGCATTTT
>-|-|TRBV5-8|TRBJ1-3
CASSPGWDGNTIYF
TGTGCCAGCAGCCCGGGTTGGGATGGAAACACCATATATTTT
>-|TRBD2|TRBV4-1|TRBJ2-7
CASSQWDGGAEQYF
TGCGCCAGCAGCCAATGGGACGGGGGGGCCGAGCAGTACTTC
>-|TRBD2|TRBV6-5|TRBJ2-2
CASLAGGGYGELFF
TGTGCCAGCCTAGCGGGAGGGGGGTACGGGGAGCTGTTTTTT
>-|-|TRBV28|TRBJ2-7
CASSLPETYEQYF
TGTGCCAGCAGTTTGCCGGAAACCTACGAGCAGTACTTC
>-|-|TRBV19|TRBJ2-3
CASSIVFGAVRDTQYF
TGTGCCAGTAGTATAGTTTTTGGGGCGGTTAGAGATACGCAGTATTTT
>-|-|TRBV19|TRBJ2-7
CASSIGGLSGSSSYEQYF
TGTGCCAGTAGTATTGGGGGGCTGAGCGGATCTAGCTCCTACGAGCAGTACTTC
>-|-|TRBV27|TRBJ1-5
CASSLSGFGQPQHF
TGTGCCAGCAGTTTATCAGGGTTTGGGCAGCCCCAGCATTTT
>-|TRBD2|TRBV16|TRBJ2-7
CASSPGTSSSYEQYF
TGTGCCAGCAGCCCCGGGACTAGCAGCTCCTACGAGCAGTACTTC
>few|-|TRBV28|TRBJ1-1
CASSLMAKAEAFF
TGTGCCAGCAGTTTAATGGCAAAAGCTGAAGCTTTCTTT
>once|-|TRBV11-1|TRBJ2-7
CASSVLRDWSSEQYF
TGTGCCAGCAGCGTCCTCCGGGACTGGTCCAGCGAGCAGTACTTC
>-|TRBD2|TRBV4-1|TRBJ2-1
CASQPSGRANEQFF
TGCGCCAGCCAACCTAGCGGGAGAGCTAATGAGCAGTTCTTC
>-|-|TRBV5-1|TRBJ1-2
CASSLEQGRSYTF
TGCGCCAGCAGCTTGGAACAGGGTAGGAGCTACACCTTC
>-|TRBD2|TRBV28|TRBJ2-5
CASVPSGSTPVQETQYF
TGTGCCAGCGTACCTAGCGGGAGTACCCCCGTGCAAGAGACCCAGTACTTC
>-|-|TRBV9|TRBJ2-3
CASSEEGMGSTDTQYF
TGTGCCAGCAGCGAAGAAGGTATGGGGAGCACAGATACGCAGTATTTT
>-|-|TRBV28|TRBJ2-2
CASSLGLADGELFF
TGTGCCAGCAGTTTAGGGCTAGCCGACGGGGAGCTGTTTTTT
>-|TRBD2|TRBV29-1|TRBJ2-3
CSVGPQREGVDTQYF
TGCAGCGTTGGACCCCAGCGGGAGGGCGTAGATACGCAGTATTTT
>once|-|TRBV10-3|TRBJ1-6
CARNYNSPLHF
TGTGCCAGGAACTATAATTCACCCCTCCACTTT